The 9 T cell receptor beta chains presented below share a single source sample, sequenced in a study of type 1 regulatory T cells. In TCRdb, the reads were re-called with MiXCR into one record per CDR3 protein. The sample consists of approximately 90,000 distinct CDR3 sequences, about 28% of them appearing once. The sample comprised CD4+ T cells, either the whole sample or a sorted fraction (not recorded which). The receptor source for this set is a human donor in good health.

V usage is TRBV6-2 or TRBV6-3 and J usage is TRBJ2-7, with 10 bases identical to TRBD2. Germline V gives CDR1 MNHEY, CDR2 SVGEGT. CDR3 length: 15 amino acids. V was pared by 8 bases and J by 0 bases, with 7 bases of the junction left unmatched. The CDR3 DNA reads TGTGCCAGCGGGGCGAGCGGGAGGGCCTCCTACGAGCAGTACTTC. The encoded protein is CASGASGRASYEQYF.

This clonotype was observed a handful of times. The J gene is TRBJ2-5, the V gene TRBV24-1; 15 nucleotides agree with TRBD2. This CDR3 comprises 18 residues. Per the germline V gene, CDR1 is KGHDR and CDR2 is SFDVKD. With V trimmed by 4 bases and J by 4 bases, 9 bases remained unmatched. The CDR3 region is CATSDPTGLAGGPETQYF. In DNA, the CDR3 is TGTGCCACCAGTGACCCAACCGGACTAGCGGGAGGGCCAGAGACCCAGTACTTC.

This clonotype was detected many times. CDR3 DNA: TGTGCCAGCAGGTCCCCGCCTAAGAGCGAGCAGTACTTC. Encoded protein: CASRSPPKSEQYF. V and J are TRBV7-2 and TRBJ2-7, with D unclear. V lost 6 bases to trimming and J lost 6 bases, with 15 bases between them. Germline V CDR1 and CDR2: SGHTA, FQGNSA. CDR3 length: 13 amino acids.

The chain carries TRBV7-2 and TRBJ2-6; TRBD1 aligns across 9 bases. The junction had 8 bases not matched to a gene; V was cut back by 4 bases and J by 1 base. Germline-derived CDR1 and CDR2 are SGHTA and FQGNSA. The CDR3 is made up of 18 amino acids. CDR3 residues: CASSSTGTGFSGANVLTF. The CDR3 nucleotides read TGTGCCAGCAGCTCCACCGGGACAGGGTTTTCTGGGGCCAACGTCCTGACTTTC.

The V and J genes are TRBV28 and TRBJ2-3; TRBD2 might be the D (6 bases). V dropped 5 bases and J dropped 3 bases, with 18 bases sitting between them. Germline assignment: CDR1 MDHEN and CDR2 SYDVKM. The CDR3 has 16 amino acids. The CDR3 here is CASSKTSPSGTDTQYF. In nucleotides, the CDR3 is TGTGCCAGCAGTAAGACCTCCCCCAGCGGGACAGATACGCAGTATTTT.

The rearrangement uses TRBV6-2 or TRBV6-3 and TRBJ2-5; possible D gene TRBD2, 6 bases. This CDR3 has 13 residues. Trimming pared 7 bases from V and 7 bases from J, leaving 16 bases between. Germline loops: CDR1 MNHEY, CDR2 SVGEGT. The CDR3 DNA reads as TGTGCCAGCACCCCGGGACTGCAATCGACCCAGTACTTC. It translates to CASTPGLQSTQYF.

This clonotype was detected many times. V and J are TRBV20-1 and TRBJ2-7; 9 nucleotides line up with TRBD2. This CDR3 has 15 amino acids. Germline V CDR1 and CDR2: DFQATT, SNEGSKA (reference sequence). Trimming cost V 6 bases and J 4 bases; bases outside gene matches: 13. The CDR3 DNA reads TGCAGTGCCCCGGGGGGGGCTAGCGGGAAGTACGAGCAGTACTTC. Encoded protein: CSAPGGASGKYEQYF.

The rearrangement uses TRBV5-1 and TRBJ2-7, with 15 bases lining up with TRBD2. The germline gives CDR1 SGHRS, CDR2 YFSETQ. The J segment lost 5 bases and the V segment lost 4 bases, leaving 7 bases of the junction unmatched. The CDR3 totals 16 residues. CDR3 sequence (DNA): TGCGCCAGCAGCCCGCCGGGACTAGCGGGAGGCAACGAGCAGTACTTC. Translating it yields CASSPPGLAGGNEQYF.

The rearrangement links TRBV3-1 to TRBJ2-3; D is ambiguous. The CDR3 is 14 residues long. The germline CDR1 and CDR2 sequences are LGHDT and YNNKEL (reference sequence). The V end was cut by 1 base, the J end by 4 bases, with 9 bases between. CDR3 region: CASSQGNGADTQYF. CDR3 nucleotide sequence: TGTGCCAGCAGCCAAGGAAACGGCGCAGATACGCAGTATTTT.